These 32 T cell receptor beta chains share one sample of origin, sequenced in a study of T cell clusters in autoimmune cytopenias. Multiplex touch-down PCR amplified TRB using TRB-A and TRB-B pools in one tube. Following a re-call of the multiplex PCR reads, TCRdb has one entry per CDR3 protein and lacks DNA. The sample totals fewer than 6,000 distinct CDR3 sequences. Tens of thousands of genome equivalents of blood DNA were amplified for TRB. These data also formed part of another study, on T cell repertoires in aging, cancer and after chemotherapy.

The sequenced material came from peripheral blood. The receptors were gathered from a human donor in good health.

This clonotype is classed as medium-sized (0.01 to 0.1%) by frequency. The chain uses TRBV6-5 and TRBJ2-1; no DNA is available, so the TRBD2 call from TCRdb remains unchecked. Germline CDR1 is MNHEY and CDR2 is SVGAGI. The length of the CDR3 is 14 residues. Here the CDR3 reads CASSLAGGPHEQFF.

The J gene is TRBJ1-5, the V gene TRBV6-6; TCRdb's D call, TRBD1, is unchecked because there is no DNA. CDR1 and CDR2 (germline): MNHNY, SVGAGI (reference sequence). This CDR3 is built from 14 residues. The CDR3 loop reads CASRPGTGNQPQHF.

The chain links TRBV5-4 to TRBJ2-1; checking the TCRdb D call of TRBD1 is not possible without DNA. Germline CDR1 reads SGHNT; CDR2 reads YYREEE (reference sequence). The CDR3 runs to 16 residues. CDR3 amino acids: CASSSVQGITYNEQFF.

The chain recombines TRBV14 with TRBJ1-1; TCRdb names TRBD1, which stays unverified in the absence of DNA. Germline assignment: CDR1 SGHDN and CDR2 FVKESK. The CDR3 contains 17 residues. CDR3 amino acids: CASSQERVPLGNTEAFF. The full variable domain, rest sourced from reference TRBV14 and TRBJ1-1, is EAGVTQFPSHSVIEKGQTVTLRCDPISGHDNLYWYRRVMGKEIKFLLHFVKESKQDESGMPNNRFLAERTGGTYSTLKVQPAELEDSGVYFCASSQERVPLGNTEAFFGQGTRLTVV.

The rearrangement joins TRBV18 to TRBJ2-7; TCRdb selects TRBD1, and the lack of DNA leaves this call unchecked. Germline V gene data show CDR1 as KGHSH and CDR2 as LQKENI. The CDR3 has 14 residues. CDR3 sequence reads: CASSPAGTGYEQYF.

The genes are TRBV19 and TRBJ1-1; checking the TCRdb D call of TRBD1 is not possible without DNA. Germline V gene sequence: CDR1 LNHDA, CDR2 SQIVND (reference sequence). The CDR3 is 15 amino acids. The CDR3: CASSIGDRGTTEAFF.

By frequency, this clonotype is medium-sized. The chain recombines TRBV11-1 with TRBJ2-7; as DNA is missing, the TRBD1 call by TCRdb cannot be tested. Germline values: CDR1 SGHAT, CDR2 FQDESV (reference sequence). This CDR3 is built from 12 residues. The CDR3 here is CASSLDRDEQYF.

This chain links TRBV18 with TRBJ2-3; TCRdb reports TRBD1, a call that lacks DNA to check it against. CDR1 is KGHSH and CDR2 is LQKENI in the germline V gene. The CDR3 has 15 amino acids. The CDR3 loop is CASSPQGIATDTQYF.

CDR3 protein: CASSRMASTDTQYF. J is TRBJ2-3 and V is TRBV27. This CDR3 contains 14 residues. The germline gives CDR1 MNHEY, CDR2 SMNVEV (reference sequence).

By frequency, this clonotype is medium-sized. This chain joins TRBV29-1 and TRBJ2-7; the TCRdb call, TRBD1, lacks DNA for checking. CDR1 is SQVTM and CDR2 is ANQGSEA in the germline V gene. The CDR3 totals 14 residues. CDR3 in amino acids: CSALGSGHFGEQYF.

The rearrangement uses TRBV24-1 and TRBJ2-5; TCRdb outputs TRBD1, but without DNA this stays unchecked. The CDR3 consists of 15 residues. Germline V CDR1 and CDR2: KGHDR, SFDVKD. CDR3 in amino acids: CATSRQGIGQETQYF.

The genes are TRBV10-1 and TRBJ2-5; with no DNA, the TCRdb D assignment of TRBD2 cannot be verified. Germline CDR1 is WNHNN and CDR2 is SYGVQD (reference sequence). This CDR3 region has 14 residues. The CDR3 reads CASSATSAGETQYF.

In terms of frequency, this clonotype is medium-sized. The J gene is TRBJ1-6, the V gene TRBV18. Per germline, CDR1 KGHSH and CDR2 LQKENI. The CDR3 covers 14 residues. This CDR3 reads CASSAGGLNSPLHF.

Measured by frequency, this clonotype is large. V usage is TRBV27 and J usage is TRBJ2-2; TCRdb proposes TRBD2, but this gene call is untestable without DNA. The V gene's germline CDR1 is MNHEY and CDR2 SMNVEV (reference sequence). The CDR3 loop spans 18 amino acids. This CDR3 reads CASSLVSGSRGAAGELFF.

The chain carries TRBV6-5 and TRBJ2-1; TCRdb selects TRBD2, and the lack of DNA leaves this call unchecked. The CDR3 totals 15 residues. Germline V gene data show CDR1 as MNHEY and CDR2 as SVGAGI. The CDR3: CASSYSMSGGPEQFF.

The V and J genes are TRBV30 and TRBJ1-1; the TRBD1 assignment by TCRdb is unverifiable without DNA. The germline V gene has CDR1 GTSNPN and CDR2 SVGIG (reference sequence). The length of the CDR3 is 13 residues. The CDR3 protein is CAWNRDRVSEAFF. The whole variable domain, remainder taken from reference TRBV30 and TRBJ1-1, is SQTIHQWPATLVQPVGSPLSLECTVEGTSNPNLYWYRQAAGRGLQLLFYSVGIGQISSEVPQNLSASRPQDRQFILSSKKLLLSDSGFYLCAWNRDRVSEAFFGQGTRLTVV.

In terms of frequency, this clonotype is medium-sized (0.01 to 0.1%). The CDR3 sequence is CASSLQETQYF. The chain has TRBV5-4 and TRBJ2-5. CDR1 and CDR2 (germline): SGHNT, YYREEE (reference sequence). CDR3 length: 11 residues.

The rearrangement joins TRBV14 to TRBJ1-1; TCRdb's D gene call, TRBD1, goes unchecked for lack of DNA. CDR1 and CDR2 (germline): SGHDN, FVKESK. The CDR3 extends over 12 amino acids. The CDR3: CASSQQGTEAFF.

This clonotype registers medium-sized (0.01 to 0.1%) by frequency. The gene calls are TRBV29-1 and TRBJ2-7; checking the TCRdb D call of TRBD1 is not possible without DNA. Germline lookup yields CDR1 SQVTM and CDR2 ANQGSEA. The length of the CDR3 is 11 residues. The CDR3 region is CSAHISGEQYF.

This chain links TRBV5-4 with TRBJ2-1; the TCRdb D gene call, TRBD2, has no DNA to confirm it. This CDR3 spans 14 amino acids. CDR1 and CDR2 from the germline V gene are SGHNT and YYREEE (reference sequence). The CDR3 region is CASSPLAGGFEQFF. Full variable domain (rest looked up from reference TRBV5-4 and TRBJ2-1): ETGVTQSPTHLIKTRGQQVTLRCSSQSGHNTVSWYQQALGQGPQFIFQYYREEENGRGNFPPRFSGLQFPNYSSELNVNALELDDSALYLCASSPLAGGFEQFFGPGTRLTVL.

This rearrangement joins TRBV18 to TRBJ1-1; TCRdb names TRBD1, which stays unverified in the absence of DNA. The CDR3 covers 15 residues. Germline CDR1 and CDR2: KGHSH and LQKENI. CDR3 loop: CASSPPQGGSTEAFF.

Measured by frequency, this clonotype is medium-sized. V and J are TRBV19 and TRBJ1-2; lacking DNA, the TRBD1 call made by TCRdb goes unchecked. CDR3 size: 13 residues. Germline CDR1 LNHDA, CDR2 SQIVND (reference sequence). CDR3 in amino acids: CASEPQGAGGYTF.

This chain uses TRBV12-3 or TRBV12-4 with TRBJ2-3; the D call from TCRdb, TRBD2, cannot be confirmed without DNA. The CDR3 spans 16 residues. CDR3 residues: CASSLGAGLNTDTQYF.

This chain links TRBV6-4 with TRBJ2-1; no DNA is available, so the TRBD2 call from TCRdb remains unchecked. Germline CDR1 reads MRHNA; CDR2 reads SNTAGT. This CDR3 has 15 residues. The CDR3 is CASSDSTFLAGEQFF.

The chain joins TRBV27 to TRBJ1-1. The CDR3 covers 16 residues. Germline V gene sequence: CDR1 MNHEY, CDR2 SMNVEV (reference sequence). The CDR3 sequence is CASSSTLRHGRTEAFF.

This clonotype is deemed medium-sized by its frequency. The chain uses TRBV6-5 and TRBJ1-6; TCRdb's D call, TRBD1, is unchecked because there is no DNA. In germline, CDR1 is MNHEY, CDR2 SVGAGI. The CDR3 is 15 amino acids. CDR3 sequence reads: CASSYQQGPGSPLHF.

The rearrangement joins TRBV27 to TRBJ2-1; TCRdb lists TRBD1, though no DNA is available to test this call. The CDR3 totals 14 residues. Germline V gives CDR1 MNHEY, CDR2 SMNVEV (reference sequence). The CDR3 here is CASSFWGGSSEQFF.

The V call is TRBV18, the J call TRBJ2-7; TCRdb returns TRBD1, unconfirmable since there is no DNA. This CDR3 comprises 16 residues. The germline V gene encodes CDR1 KGHSH and CDR2 LQKENI. The CDR3 loop reads CASSPPSGGQGYEQYF. Based on the CDR3 plus reference TRBV18 and TRBJ2-7, the full variable domain is NAGVMQNPRHLVRRRGQEARLRCSPMKGHSHVYWYRQLPEEGLKFMVYLQKENIIDESGMPKERFSAEFPKEGPSILRIQQVVRGDSAAYFCASSPPSGGQGYEQYFGPGTRLTVT.

This chain joins TRBV27 and TRBJ1-1; TCRdb names TRBD1, which stays unverified in the absence of DNA. The CDR3 totals 13 residues. Germline CDR1 MNHEY, CDR2 SMNVEV (reference sequence). The CDR3 reads CASSWDRNTEAFF.

This sequence joins TRBV27 and TRBJ2-7; TCRdb proposes TRBD1, but this gene call is untestable without DNA. Germline V CDR1 and CDR2: MNHEY, SMNVEV (reference sequence). The CDR3 loop spans 14 amino acids. CDR3 loop: CASSRRQAVYEQYF.

The chain links TRBV6-6 to TRBJ2-7. CDR3 size: 11 residues. Germline V gene lookup returns CDR1 MNHNY and CDR2 SVGAGI (reference sequence). CDR3 region: CASSLRDEQYF.

The chain links TRBV15 to TRBJ1-6; TCRdb indicates TRBD1, and absent DNA this call remains unverified. Germline assignment: CDR1 LNHNV and CDR2 YYDKDF (reference sequence). The CDR3 covers 16 residues. The CDR3: CATSDPGTGVRSPLHF.